The rows below give T cell receptor beta chains drawn from one sample of a study of tumor-infiltrating lymphocytes in primary liver carcinoma. TCRdb processed the multiplex PCR reads anew with MiXCR; each CDR3 protein has one entry. The sample holds some 180,000 distinct CDR3 sequences, approximately 86% seen once. The specimen sequenced was tumor tissue from primary liver carcinoma. Receptors were obtained from a man aged 35 to 55 with primary liver carcinoma and hepatitis B virus infection. CDR3s include the opening cysteine and the closing phenylalanine or tryptophan. A D gene is named only where the DNA matches it firmly. The listing skips clone size in some rows; elsewhere it reads once, few, many or a size class.

V	size	length	D	J	CDR3	DNA
TRBV6-1	-	13	-	TRBJ1-1	CASSEVKDTKSFF	TGTGCCAGCAGTGAAGTCAAGGACACTAAATCTTTCTTT
TRBV6-1	-	15	-	TRBJ2-3	CAAVPTGAMTDTQYF	TGTGCCGCAGTCCCCACAGGAGCGATGACAGATACGCAGTATTTT
TRBV7-8	-	14	-	TRBJ2-5	CASSLDSGQEIQYF	TGTGCCAGCAGCTTGGATAGCGGCCAAGAGATCCAGTACTTC
TRBV7-9	-	15	-	TRBJ2-1	CASNGSLSENNEQFF	TGTGCCAGCAACGGCAGTTTATCCGAAAACAATGAGCAGTTCTTC
TRBV7-6	-	14	-	TRBJ2-2	CASSLASVTGELCF	TGTGCCAGCAGCTTAGCTAGCGTCACCGGGGAGCTGTGTTTT
TRBV29-1	-	14	-	TRBJ2-5	CTVEDGKSQETQYF	TGCACCGTCGAAGATGGGAAGTCCCAAGAGACCCAGTACTTC
TRBV4-3	once	16	-	TRBJ2-7	CASSQERRNRFYEDYF	TGCGCCAGCAGCCAAGAGAGACGGAATCGGTTCTACGAGGATTACTTC
TRBV29-1	-	12	-	TRBJ2-7	CSVDWDNHEQYF	TGCAGCGTGGATTGGGATAATCACGAGCAGTACTTC
TRBV29-1	-	17	TRBD2	TRBJ2-1	CSVSSTSGSSSYKEQFF	TGCAGCGTCTCCAGTACTAGCGGCTCGAGCTCCTACAAAGAGCAGTTCTTC
TRBV4-1	-	16	TRBD1	TRBJ2-1	CANSLEAATGYNEQFF	TGCGCCAACAGCCTAGAGGCCGCGACAGGGTACAATGAGCAGTTCTTC
TRBV5-1	many	14	-	TRBJ1-1	CASSSGRAGTEAFF	TGCGCCAGCAGCTCCGGCAGGGCTGGCACTGAAGCTTTCTTT
TRBV29-1	-	15	TRBD2	TRBJ2-7	CSVEDGLAGTYEQHF	TGCAGCGTTGAAGATGGTCTAGCGGGGACCTACGAGCAGCACTTC
TRBV11-3	once	15	TRBD2	TRBJ2-3	CASSLSGRRIDTQFF	TGTGCCAGCAGCTTAAGCGGGAGGCGGATAGATACGCAGTTTTTT
TRBV19	-	14	TRBD1	TRBJ2-1	CASRGDRAYNEQLF	TGTGCCAGTAGGGGGGACAGGGCTTACAATGAGCAGTTATTC
TRBV11-3	-	13	TRBD1	TRBJ2-7	CACGVGQSYEQYF	TGTGCCTGCGGCGTGGGACAGTCTTACGAGCAATACTTC
TRBV11-3	-	16	TRBD2	TRBJ2-5	CASSTRTSGSVETQYF	TGTGCCAGCAGCACACGGACTAGCGGGAGCGTGGAGACCCAGTACTTC
TRBV28	-	18	TRBD2	TRBJ2-1	CASSPLGLVGGPYNGQFF	TGTGCCAGCAGTCCCCTCGGACTAGTGGGAGGGCCCTACAATGGGCAGTTCTTC
TRBV11-1	-	19	-	TRBJ2-3	CTSSCGVSSVGARTDTQYF	TGTACAAGCAGCTGTGGGGTAAGCTCTGTTGGAGCCCGCACAGATACGCAGTATTTT
TRBV4-3	-	16	-	TRBJ2-4	CANSQDGSLVNNIQHF	TGCGCCAACAGCCAAGATGGCAGCCTAGTCAATAACATTCAGCACTTC
TRBV10-3	-	13	-	TRBJ2-7	CAIGGPGKNEQYF	TGTGCCATCGGTGGGCCGGGGAAGAATGAGCAGTACTTC
TRBV2	-	15	TRBD2	TRBJ2-1	CASSVGGRAGNEQFF	TGTGCCAGCAGTGTGGGCGGGAGGGCTGGGAATGAGCAGTTCTTC
TRBV6-2/TRBV6-3	-	14	-	TRBJ2-7	CASSSLLEDYEQYF	TGTGCCAGTAGCTCCCTACTAGAGGACTACGAGCAGTACTTC
TRBV29-1	-	12	-	TRBJ2-5	CSDRAEGETQYF	TGCAGCGATAGGGCAGAGGGGGAGACTCAGTACTTC
TRBV6-6	many	16	-	TRBJ2-3	CASSSPAGEDVDTQYF	TGTGCCAGCAGTTCCCCGGCCGGGGAGGACGTGGATACGCAGTATTTT